This entry lists 25 T cell receptor beta chains sequenced from one sample in a study of post-analysis software for immune sequencing data. Study outcomes and limitations: There were a few TRBV segments more frequent in patients than controls, and TRBV5-6, TRBV5-1 and TRBV20-1 were among them.

TCR beta cDNA libraries had unique molecular identifiers. TCRdb reprocessed the PCR reads via MiXCR and lists one record per CDR3 protein. The sample lists about 460,000 distinct CDR3 sequences, over 35% occurring once. Their antigens are not known. Sequencing was carried out using blood. These receptors were taken from a girl aged 10 to 17 with multiple sclerosis.

This clonotype showed up just a few times. The chain has TRBV28 and TRBJ2-3; possible D gene TRBD1, 6 bases. Germline V gene sequence: CDR1 MDHEN, CDR2 SYDVKM. V was trimmed by 7 bases and J by 2 bases, leaving 16 bases between them. CDR3 size: 15 residues. DNA of the CDR3: TGTGCCAGCACCGCCGGACAGATAATCACAGATACGCAGTATTTT. This translates into CASTAGQIITDTQYF.

This sequence joins TRBV5-1 and TRBJ2-3; weak D call: TRBD2 (6 bases). The germline gives CDR1 SGHRS, CDR2 YFSETQ. V lost 5 bases to trimming and J lost 1 base, with 8 bases between them. The CDR3 is 13 residues long. The CDR3 DNA reads TGCGCCAGCAGGTCTAGCGGCACAGATACGCAGTATTTT. It codes for CASRSSGTDTQYF.

The rearrangement links TRBV12-3 or TRBV12-4 to TRBJ2-5; D unresolved. The J call may be faulty, since TRBJ2-7 better matches the DNA end. There are 13 residues in the CDR3. CDR3 sequence: CASSLKGYDEQYF. The CDR3, as DNA: TGTGCCAGCAGTTTAAAAGGGTATGACGAGCAGTACTTC.

The rearrangement links TRBV5-1 to TRBJ1-4; D is unresolved. V was trimmed by 7 bases and J by 0 bases, leaving 10 bases between them. The CDR3 totals 14 residues. CDR1 is SGHRS and CDR2 is YFSETQ in the germline V gene. This chain's CDR3 is CASRLGTTNEKLFF. The CDR3, as DNA: TGCGCCAGCCGCCTGGGGACAACTAATGAAAAACTGTTTTTT.

CDR3 nucleotide sequence: TGTGCCAGCAGCACAAGGGGGCCCACATACGAGCAGTACTTC. Residues: CASSTRGPTYEQYF. The V call is TRBV28, the J call TRBJ2-7; 7 bases are a match to TRBD1. CDR3 size: 14 residues. Germline V gene sequence: CDR1 MDHEN, CDR2 SYDVKM. Germline trimming cut 6 bases from V and 4 bases from J; bases unmatched to any gene: 9.

The chain has TRBV20-1 and TRBJ2-3, with D possibly TRBD2 on 5 matching bases. V shed 3 bases and J shed 2 bases, with 12 bases lying between them. Germline V lookup: CDR1 DFQATT, CDR2 SNEGSKA (reference sequence). The CDR3 loop spans 14 amino acids. In DNA, the CDR3 is TGCAGTGCTAGTCCCAGCGGCCCCACAGATACGCAGTATTTT. It is translated as CSASPSGPTDTQYF.

This chain joins TRBV7-9 and TRBJ2-5, with a weak D call TRBD1 (5 bases). Trimming took 6 bases from V and 4 from J, leaving 15 bases between them. This CDR3 region has 14 residues. The germline V gene encodes CDR1 SEHNR and CDR2 FQNEAQ (reference sequence). CDR3 nucleotides: TGTGCCAGCAGTCCACCCACAGGCGTAGAGACCCAGTACTTC. Encoded protein: CASSPPTGVETQYF.

With regard to this clonotype: Relative to the germline gene, one junction end is altered; a read error may explain this. The chain joins TRBV25-1 to TRBJ2-5; D might be TRBD1 (6 bases). The CDR3 loop spans 14 amino acids. Germline loops: CDR1 MGHDK, CDR2 SYGVNS. CDR3 loop: CASSGGQMQETRYF. CDR3 in DNA: TGTGCCAGCAGTGGAGGACAGATGCAAGAGACCCGGTACTTC.

The J gene is TRBJ2-7, the V gene TRBV3-1; D possibly corresponds to TRBD1 (6 bases). This CDR3 is built from 13 residues. The germline V gene has CDR1 LGHDT and CDR2 YNNKEL (reference sequence). Trimming took off 4 bases at V and 2 bases at J, with 9 bases between the two ends. The CDR3 is CASSRKGAYEQYF. DNA of the CDR3: TGTGCCAGCAGCCGCAAGGGGGCCTACGAGCAGTACTTC.

This clonotype was counted between two and nine times. The rearrangement links TRBV10-3 to TRBJ2-5; 10 bases are shared with TRBD1. The CDR3 totals 15 residues. The germline V gene has CDR1 ENHRY and CDR2 SYGVKD. The V segment lost 2 bases and the J segment 0 bases; nucleotides outside the gene matches: 0. The CDR3 DNA reads TGTGCCATCAGTGAGGGACAGGGGGACCAAGAGACCCAGTACTTC. This encodes CAISEGQGDQETQYF.

On this clonotype: The junction departs from germline at one end; a sequencing error may be responsible. The chain couples TRBV18 to TRBJ2-7, with TRBD2 matching over 7 bases. Per the germline V gene, CDR1 is KGHSH and CDR2 is LQKENI. The CDR3 is 16 amino acids. The CDR3, as DNA: TGTGCCAGCTCACCCACCACTGGACTAGGTACCTACGAGCTGTACTTC. Encoded protein: CASSPTTGLGTYELYF.

This chain connects TRBV20-1 to TRBJ1-5; D possibly corresponds to TRBD1 (6 bases). CDR1 is DFQATT and CDR2 is SNEGSKA in the germline V gene (reference sequence). The CDR3 covers 14 residues. The germline V and J ends were trimmed by 0 bases and 5 bases, with 11 bases remaining between them. The CDR3 DNA follows: TGCAGTGCTAGAGAAGGGACATTTGATCAGCCCCAGCATTTT. Amino acids: CSAREGTFDQPQHF.

The chain uses TRBV29-1 and TRBJ2-7, with D unclear. Germline V CDR1 and CDR2: SQVTM, ANQGSEA. V was clipped by 4 bases and J by 3 bases, with 10 bases between them. The CDR3 sequence is 12 residues long. This CDR3 is CSVVNIGYEQYF. The CDR3, as DNA: TGCAGCGTTGTAAACATCGGCTACGAGCAGTACTTC.

In its sample, this clonotype was seen a few times. V and J are TRBV5-1 and TRBJ2-3; 10 bases are a match to TRBD2. The CDR3 covers 16 residues. The germline CDR1 and CDR2 sequences are SGHRS and YFSETQ. The V and J ends lost 4 bases and 2 bases, in that order; junction bases with no gene match: 7. This CDR3 reads CASSLRAGGATDTQYF. CDR3 nucleotides: TGCGCCAGCAGCCTCCGAGCGGGAGGGGCCACAGATACGCAGTATTTT.

The chain carries TRBV28 and TRBJ1-6; 7 bases line up with TRBD1. The germline V gene has CDR1 MDHEN and CDR2 SYDVKM. With V trimmed by 7 bases and J by 0 bases, 3 bases remained unmatched. The CDR3 is made up of 15 amino acids. The CDR3 sequence: CASTRTGSYNSPLHF. In DNA, the CDR3 is TGTGCCAGCACTCGGACAGGCTCCTATAATTCACCCCTCCACTTT.

The rearrangement uses TRBV12-3 or TRBV12-4 and TRBJ1-2, with TRBD1 matching over 7 bases. CDR3 size: 14 residues. The V and J ends lost 7 bases and 1 base, in that order; junction bases with no gene match: 6. CDR3 sequence (DNA): TGTGCCAGCACCCTCGACAGGGATAACTATGGCTACACCTTC. It yields the protein CASTLDRDNYGYTF.

The gene calls are TRBV19 and TRBJ1-1; D call uncertain. The CDR3 contains 13 residues. Per the germline V gene, CDR1 is LNHDA and CDR2 is SQIVND (reference sequence). Trimming took 8 bases from V and 1 from J, leaving 11 bases between them. The CDR3 DNA is TGTGCCAGTTGCGAGGCGGGGAACACTGAAGCTTTCTTT. It translates to CASCEAGNTEAFF.

The chain employs TRBV7-2 and TRBJ2-1; TRBD1 matches at 11 bases. This CDR3 comprises 15 residues. The germline gives CDR1 SGHTA, CDR2 FQGNSA. Losses at the gene ends were 6 bases for V and 6 bases for J; bases not matched to a gene: 7. DNA for the CDR3: TGTGCCAGCAGGTCAACCGGACAGGGGGCCAATGAGCAGTTCTTC. The encoded protein is CASRSTGQGANEQFF. Based on the CDR3 plus reference TRBV7-2 and TRBJ2-1, the full variable domain is GAGVSQSPSNKVTEKGKDVELRCDPISGHTALYWYRQSLGQGLEFLIYFQGNSAPDKSGLPSDRFSAERTGGSVSTLTIQRTQQEDSAVYLCASRSTGQGANEQFFGPGTRLTVL.

This clonotype was seen more than once but under ten times. J is TRBJ2-7 and V is TRBV29-1, with 7 bases lining up with TRBD2. Per the germline V gene, CDR1 is SQVTM and CDR2 is ANQGSEA. The CDR3 is 15 amino acids. The V and J ends lost 6 bases and 2 bases, in that order; junction bases with no gene match: 13. The chain's CDR3 is CSVLGGQGLAYEQYF. The CDR3 DNA sequence: TGCAGCGTCTTGGGAGGGCAGGGCCTGGCCTACGAGCAGTACTTC.

This clonotype occurred a few times. The gene calls are TRBV12-3 or TRBV12-4 and TRBJ2-4; 11 bases are shared with TRBD2. The J call is in doubt because the DNA end fits TRBJ2-7 better. The CDR3 contains 14 residues. CDR3 amino acids: CASSLVAGGNEQYF. DNA for the CDR3: TGTGCCAGCAGTTTAGTAGCGGGAGGGAACGAGCAGTACTTC.

The CDR3 sequence is CASSLMDSYEQYF. The CDR3 DNA follows: TGTGCCAGCAGCTTAATGGACAGCTACGAGCAGTACTTC. The gene calls are TRBV7-3 and TRBJ2-7, with D possibly TRBD1 on 6 matching bases. The germline V gene encodes CDR1 SGHTA and CDR2 FQGTGA. This CDR3 has 13 amino acids. V gave up 1 base and J gave up 3 bases, with 7 bases separating them.

This clonotype was counted a single time. DNA of the CDR3: TGTGCCAGCAGCTTAGTCTCGGACAGGGTATTGACATGGAACACTGAAGCTTTCTTT. Its protein product is CASSLVSDRVLTWNTEAFF. This chain connects TRBV7-2 to TRBJ1-1, with 8 bases that match TRBD1. The V segment lost 1 base and the J segment 1 base; nucleotides outside the gene matches: 14. The CDR3 spans 19 residues. CDR1 and CDR2 from the germline V gene are SGHTA and FQGNSA. Full variable domain (outside the CDR3, taken from reference TRBV7-2 and TRBJ1-1): GAGVSQSPSNKVTEKGKDVELRCDPISGHTALYWYRQSLGQGLEFLIYFQGNSAPDKSGLPSDRFSAERTGGSVSTLTIQRTQQEDSAVYLCASSLVSDRVLTWNTEAFFGQGTRLTVV.

As for this clonotype: One end of the junction fails to match germline, which may point to a read error. The V call is TRBV5-1, the J call TRBJ2-7, with TRBD2 identical over 13 bases. The CDR3 runs 16 residues. The germline V gene has CDR1 SGHRS and CDR2 YFSETQ. DNA for the CDR3: TGCGCCGGCAGCTTGGGCCCGGGACTAGCGGGACCCGAGCAGTACTTC. Protein: CAGSLGPGLAGPEQYF.

V usage is TRBV12-3 or TRBV12-4 and J usage is TRBJ2-1; 9 nucleotides align to TRBD2. J was trimmed by 7 bases and V by 5 bases; bases with no gene match: 9. CDR3 length: 15 residues. CDR3 sequence reads: CASSTLAGMGNEQFF. In DNA, the CDR3 is TGTGCCAGCAGTACCCTAGCGGGAATGGGGAATGAGCAGTTCTTC.

V usage is TRBV7-2 and J usage is TRBJ2-7; 11 bases are shared with TRBD2. The J call may be faulty, since TRBJ2-5 better matches the DNA end. Per the germline V gene, CDR1 is SGHTA and CDR2 is FQGNSA. The CDR3 is 16 amino acids. CDR3 amino acids: CASSRALAGGEETQYF. Written as DNA, the CDR3 is TGTGCCAGCAGCAGAGCGTTAGCGGGAGGGGAAGAGACCCAGTACTTC.